The 2 T cell receptor beta chains in this list originate from one sample, sequenced in a study of tumor-infiltrating lymphocytes in primary liver carcinoma. The source material, roughly 18-30 mg of unsorted bulk tissue, was used to co-extract RNA and DNA. Total RNA amounting to around 540 ng was the source from which TCR beta cDNA was made with a constant-region primer. It was through three nested multiplex PCR rounds of slightly modified ARM-PCR that TCR beta libraries arose. Primers for the first two PCR rounds were TRBV1-TRBV30 forward primers and a C-beta reverse primer (approximately 10 cycles per round). TCRdb ran MiXCR on the multiplex PCR reads and lists one entry per CDR3 protein. The table records fewer than 80,000 distinct CDR3 sequences, approximately 70% of them present only once. The sequencing sample was made of tumor-adjacent normal liver tissue. The receptor source for this set is a man in his forties with primary liver carcinoma and hepatitis B virus infection.

To note about this clonotype: One end of the junction varies from germline; a read error may be responsible. The gene calls are TRBV4-1 and TRBJ2-3, with 7 bases that match TRBD2. The CDR3 contains 15 residues. Germline V gene lookup returns CDR1 MGHRA and CDR2 YSYEKL. The CDR3 sequence: CVSSHGLGRWGTQYF. CDR3 nucleotides: TGCGTCAGCAGCCACGGACTAGGGAGGTGGGGTACGCAGTATTTT.

This clonotype was seen a handful of times. The V and J genes are TRBV6-5 and TRBJ2-1, with TRBD2 matching over 9 bases. This CDR3 spans 16 amino acids. The germline CDR1 and CDR2 sequences are MNHEY and SVGAGI. The V segment lost 4 bases and the J segment 3 bases; nucleotides outside the gene matches: 7. DNA of the CDR3: TGTGCCAGCAGTTCGCGGGAGGGAATTTTCTACAATGAGCAGTTCTTC. Residues: CASSSREGIFYNEQFF.